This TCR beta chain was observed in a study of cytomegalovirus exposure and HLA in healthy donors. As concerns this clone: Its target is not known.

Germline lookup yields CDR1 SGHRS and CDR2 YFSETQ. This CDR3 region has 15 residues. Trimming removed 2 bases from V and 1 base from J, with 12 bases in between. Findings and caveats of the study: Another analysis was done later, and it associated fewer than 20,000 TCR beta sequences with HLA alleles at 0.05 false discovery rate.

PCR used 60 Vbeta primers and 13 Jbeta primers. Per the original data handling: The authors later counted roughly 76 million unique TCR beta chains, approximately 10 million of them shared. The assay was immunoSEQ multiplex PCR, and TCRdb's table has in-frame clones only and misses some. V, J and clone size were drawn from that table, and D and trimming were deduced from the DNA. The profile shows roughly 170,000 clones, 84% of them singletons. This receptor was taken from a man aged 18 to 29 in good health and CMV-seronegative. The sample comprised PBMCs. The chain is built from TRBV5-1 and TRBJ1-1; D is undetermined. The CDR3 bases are TGCGCCAGCAGCTTATCGGCGGGAAGGAACACTGAAGCTTTCTTT. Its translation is CASSLSAGRNTEAFF.